Following are 16 T cell receptor beta chains from one sample sequenced in a study of T cells in localized non-small cell lung cancer. Sequencing used immunoSEQ multiplex PCR; TCRdb keeps in-frame clones, though not all of them. The sample contains about 24,000 clones, approximately 84% of which appear only once. The sequencing here drew on PBMCs, taken before any cancer treatment. These receptors were collected from a man aged 35-75 years with stage II lung adenocarcinoma.

V is TRBV7-9 and J is TRBJ1-5; 8 positions agree with TRBD1. V lost 3 bases and J lost 2; bases outside the gene matches: 9. The CDR3 is made up of 17 amino acids. Germline CDR1 and CDR2: SEHNR and FQNEAQ (reference sequence). The CDR3 loop reads CASSFSRPGQGNQPQHF. The CDR3 region has the DNA TGTGCCAGCAGCTTCTCTCGTCCGGGACAGGGCAATCAGCCCCAGCATTTT.

The sample holds a few counts of this clone. The chain employs TRBV5-5 and TRBJ1-5; D gene uncertain. V was shortened by 4 bases and J by 6 bases, with 20 bases between the two germline ends. Per germline, CDR1 SGHKS and CDR2 YYEKEE (reference sequence). The CDR3 is made up of 16 amino acids. This chain's CDR3 is CASSPEVDTTLQPQHF. The CDR3, as DNA: TGTGCCAGCAGCCCGGAGGTAGACACCACTCTTCAGCCCCAGCATTTT.

This clone was observed a few times. The V gene is TRBV19, the J gene TRBJ1-3; 9 nucleotides line up with TRBD1. Germline CDR1 is LNHDA and CDR2 is SQIVND (reference sequence). CDR3 length equals 14 residues. Trimming took 10 bases from V and 0 from J; bases not matched to a gene: 4. The CDR3 DNA reads TGTGCCACCGGGGACAGGGCCTCTGGAAACACCATATATTTT. Translated, it gives CATGDRASGNTIYF. The full variable domain, with the rest looked up from reference TRBV19 and TRBJ1-3, is DGGITQSPKYLFRKEGQNVTLSCEQNLNHDAMYWYRQDPGQGLRLIYYSQIVNDFQKGDIAEGYSVSREKKESFPLTVTSAQKNPTAFYLCATGDRASGNTIYFGEGSWLTVV.

This chain connects TRBV2 to TRBJ1-1; maybe TRBD1 (5 bases). CDR1 and CDR2 (germline): SNHLY, FYNNEI. Trimming left V 5 bases short and J 6 bases short, with 13 bases between. The CDR3 runs to 13 residues. CDR3 DNA sequence: TGTGCCAGCAGTTCCACAGGTAACTCTGAAGCTTTCTTT. This encodes CASSSTGNSEAFF.

Regarding this clone: The junction shows a germline mismatch at one end, possibly a read error. This chain connects TRBV7-7 to TRBJ1-1; D gene uncertain. CDR3 length: 16 amino acids. Germline V gene sequence: CDR1 SSHAT, CDR2 FNYEAQ (reference sequence). CDR3 sequence (DNA): TGTGCTAGCAGCCCAACTCAACCAGCCATGCACACTGAAGCTTTCTTT. Its protein product is CASSPTQPAMHTEAFF.

This clone was found once. This sequence joins TRBV9 and TRBJ2-5, with TRBD2 matching 11 bases. CDR1 and CDR2 (germline): SGDLS, YYNGEE. CDR3 length equals 15 residues. V lost 0 bases to trimming and J lost 4 bases; unmatched junction nucleotides: 2. In DNA form, the CDR3 reads TGTGCCAGCAGCGTAGGTAGCGGGAGGGCAGAGACCCAGTACTTC. This sequence encodes CASSVGSGRAETQYF. The variable domain in full, completed from reference TRBV9 and TRBJ2-5, reads DSGVTQTPKHLITATGQRVTLRCSPRSGDLSVYWYQQSLDQGLQFLIQYYNGEERAKGNILERFSAQQFPDLHSELNLSSLELGDSALYFCASSVGSGRAETQYFGPGTRLLVL.

The chain uses TRBV30 and TRBJ1-5, with unresolved D. V was shortened by 0 bases and J by 0 bases, with 18 bases between the two germline ends. The CDR3 has 18 amino acids. Germline loops: CDR1 GTSNPN, CDR2 SVGIG (reference sequence). DNA of the CDR3: TGTGCCTGGAGTGTTGAGAAGTTCTCAGTTAATAGCAATCAGCCCCAGCATTTT. Its protein is CAWSVEKFSVNSNQPQHF.

This chain uses TRBV6-5 with TRBJ1-1, with D possibly being TRBD1 (6 bases). Trimming stripped 5 bases from V and 0 bases from J, with 13 bases between. This CDR3 is built from 15 residues. Germline CDR1 is MNHEY and CDR2 is SVGAGI. CDR3 sequence reads: CASSRRDTMNTEAFF. Written as DNA, the CDR3 is TGTGCCAGCAGTCGAAGGGACACCATGAACACTGAAGCTTTCTTT.

This clone was seen once. The gene calls are TRBV5-1 and TRBJ1-2; TRBD1 matches at 7 bases. Per the germline V gene, CDR1 is SGHRS and CDR2 is YFSETQ. This CDR3 region has 13 residues. V lost 3 bases and J lost 4; bases outside the gene matches: 3. CDR3 coding DNA: TGCGCCAGCAGCTCCACAGGGGCCTATGGCTACACCTTC. It codes for CASSSTGAYGYTF.

CDR3 protein: CASSLRGQAPGGYTF. The CDR3 DNA sequence: TGTGCCAGCAGTTTAAGGGGACAGGCGCCCGGCGGCTACACCTTC. The rearrangement uses TRBV27 and TRBJ1-2; TRBD1 agrees at 8 bases. The CDR3 has 15 amino acids. The germline V gene has CDR1 MNHEY and CDR2 SMNVEV (reference sequence). V was clipped by 2 bases and J by 8 bases; unmatched bases: 10.

The chain couples TRBV5-8 to TRBJ2-5, with D maybe TRBD1 (5 bases). V lost 4 bases and J 1 base, leaving 11 bases between the germline ends. The CDR3 sequence is 14 residues long. Germline assignment: CDR1 SGHTS and CDR2 YDEGEE. The CDR3 region is CASSLGHIQETQYF. The CDR3 nucleotides read TGTGCCAGCAGCCTAGGACACATCCAAGAGACCCAGTACTTC.

The CDR3 region is CASRSTSGRSNEQYF. In nucleotides, the CDR3 is TGTGCCAGCAGATCCACTAGCGGGAGATCCAACGAGCAGTACTTC. This chain uses TRBV6-5 with TRBJ2-7; 11 bases fit TRBD2. The germline V gene encodes CDR1 MNHEY and CDR2 SVGAGI. Unmatched junction bases numbered 9, after V lost 6 bases and J lost 5 bases. The CDR3 sequence is 15 residues long.

This clone was observed once. The gene calls are TRBV19 and TRBJ1-5; weak D call: TRBD1 (6 bases). CDR1 is LNHDA, CDR2 SQIVND, per germline (reference sequence). This CDR3 contains 15 residues. Trimming removed 2 bases at V and 2 bases at J, with 10 bases between. The CDR3 DNA sequence: TGTGCCAGTAGTATACAGGCAGGGGGCAATCAGCCCCAGCATTTT. It codes for CASSIQAGGNQPQHF.

The chain combines TRBV6-5 with TRBJ1-6; no firm D call. The ends were cut back, 0 bases at V and 5 bases at J, with 8 bases in the middle. This CDR3 contains 15 residues. The germline CDR1 and CDR2 sequences are MNHEY and SVGAGI. The chain's CDR3 is CASSYSSGNNSPLHF. The CDR3 bases are TGTGCCAGCAGTTACTCGAGCGGAAATAATTCACCCCTCCACTTT.

J is TRBJ2-4 and V is TRBV2; D remains unclear. CDR3 length: 14 amino acids. V was pared by 3 bases and J by 9 bases, with 15 bases between. Germline lookup yields CDR1 SNHLY and CDR2 FYNNEI. CDR3 residues: CASSDPGGVGIQYF. The CDR3 coding sequence is TGTGCCAGCAGTGATCCGGGTGGGGTGGGCATTCAGTACTTC.

This chain uses TRBV9 with TRBJ2-3; D may be TRBD1 (7 bases). Trimming took off 3 bases at V and 5 bases at J, with 16 bases between the two ends. The CDR3 sequence is 15 residues long. Germline V gene data show CDR1 as SGDLS and CDR2 as YYNGEE. The CDR3 protein is CASSEEGAGGDTQYF. CDR3 DNA: TGTGCCAGCAGCGAGGAGGGGGCTGGGGGAGATACGCAGTATTTT. Supplemented by reference TRBV9 and TRBJ2-3, the full variable domain reads DSGVTQTPKHLITATGQRVTLRCSPRSGDLSVYWYQQSLDQGLQFLIQYYNGEERAKGNILERFSAQQFPDLHSELNLSSLELGDSALYFCASSEEGAGGDTQYFGPGTRLTVL.